Given below is one TCR beta chain in context. As yet, its antigen is unknown. The table came from immunoSEQ multiplex PCR; TCRdb's copy has only in-frame clones and leaves some out. The profile shows over 40,000 clones, about 88% of them singletons. The data are from a study of T cells in localized non-small cell lung cancer. Study observations and caveats: Longer overall survival was associated with a higher density of T cells in the blood. It was uninvolved adjacent lung that showed the highest T cell clonality, exceeding tumor. In adjacent lung appeared a median 57 of the top 100 tumor clones.

Germline V gives CDR1 SGDLS, CDR2 YYNGEE. The CDR3 sequence is 15 residues long. V was pared by 4 bases and J by 6 bases, with 17 bases between. The sequence derives from a woman aged 18 to 55 with stage III lung adenocarcinoma. The chain carries TRBV9 and TRBJ1-5; D may be TRBD1 (6 bases). Here the sequenced sample was peripheral blood, taken before any cancer treatment. The DNA of the CDR3 is TGTGCCAGCAGCTCCCAGGGGATTCCGAGTCAGCCCCAGCATTTT. Translating gives CASSSQGIPSQPQHF.